The rows below give T cell receptor beta chains drawn from one sample of a study of blood T cell repertoires in COVID-19. Generated by immunoSEQ multiplex PCR, the TCRdb table keeps only in-frame clones and is missing some. Seen here are 350,000 or so clones, about 88% observed once, and the top ten hold 1%. Source material: PBMCs or T cells enriched from blood (not recorded which). The receptors here all came from a woman in her twenties or thirties who had recovered from COVID-19. CDR3s include the opening cysteine and the closing phenylalanine or tryptophan. Fields, in order: D gene, V gene, clone size, J gene, CDR3 protein, CDR3 DNA. A D gene is named only where the DNA matches it firmly. Size values are once, few and many counts, or a class for expanded clones, and some rows have none.

d_call: .; v_call: TRBV27; clone_size: .; j_call: TRBJ2-7; cdr3_aa: CASSSVAGALYEQYF; cdr3_nt: TGTGCCAGCAGTTCTGTAGCAGGGGCGTTGTACGAGCAGTACTTC
d_call: TRBD2; v_call: TRBV11-3; clone_size: .; j_call: TRBJ2-2; cdr3_aa: CASSGTGLAGGELFF; cdr3_nt: TGTGCCAGCAGTGGAACGGGACTAGCGGGCGGGGAGCTGTTTTTT
d_call: .; v_call: TRBV30; clone_size: .; j_call: TRBJ1-6; cdr3_aa: CAADRSNSPLHF; cdr3_nt: TGTGCCGCGGACAGAAGTAATTCACCCCTCCACTTT
d_call: .; v_call: TRBV15; clone_size: .; j_call: TRBJ2-1; cdr3_aa: CATSRSSSYNEQFF; cdr3_nt: TGTGCCACCAGCAGATCTAGTTCCTACAATGAGCAGTTCTTC
d_call: TRBD2; v_call: TRBV4-3; clone_size: .; j_call: TRBJ2-1; cdr3_aa: CASSHGWTSGGPDVNYNEQFF; cdr3_nt: TGCGCCAGCAGCCACGGTTGGACTAGCGGGGGGCCCGACGTTAATTACAATGAGCAGTTCTTC
d_call: .; v_call: TRBV6-5; clone_size: .; j_call: TRBJ2-7; cdr3_aa: CASSKGGFYEQYF; cdr3_nt: TGTGCCAGCAGCAAAGGGGGATTCTACGAGCAGTACTTC
d_call: TRBD2; v_call: TRBV14; clone_size: .; j_call: TRBJ2-3; cdr3_aa: CASSLSGGIGDTQYF; cdr3_nt: TGTGCCAGCAGCCTAAGCGGGGGTATAGGGGATACGCAGTATTTT
d_call: TRBD1; v_call: TRBV7-9; clone_size: .; j_call: TRBJ2-2; cdr3_aa: CASSPPDRARTGELFF; cdr3_nt: TGTGCCAGCAGCCCCCCCGACAGGGCCCGGACCGGGGAGCTGTTTTTT
d_call: .; v_call: TRBV29-1; clone_size: .; j_call: TRBJ2-7; cdr3_aa: CSVLDIYEQYF; cdr3_nt: TGCAGCGTTCTTGACATCTACGAGCAGTACTTC
d_call: .; v_call: TRBV5-1; clone_size: .; j_call: TRBJ2-2; cdr3_aa: CASSLASSGAENTGELFF; cdr3_nt: TGCGCCAGCAGCTTGGCCTCTTCAGGGGCTGAGAACACCGGGGAGCTGTTTTTT
d_call: .; v_call: TRBV5-1; clone_size: .; j_call: TRBJ2-3; cdr3_aa: CASSLDVGGPADTQYF; cdr3_nt: TGCGCCAGCAGCTTGGACGTGGGGGGGCCCGCAGATACGCAGTATTTT
d_call: .; v_call: TRBV6-1; clone_size: .; j_call: TRBJ2-7; cdr3_aa: CASSETGHEQYF; cdr3_nt: TGTGCCAGCAGTGAAACAGGTCACGAGCAGTACTTC
d_call: .; v_call: TRBV6-1; clone_size: once; j_call: TRBJ2-1; cdr3_aa: CASSEDHYNEQFF; cdr3_nt: TGTGCCAGCAGTGAAGATCACTACAATGAGCAGTTCTTC
d_call: .; v_call: TRBV28; clone_size: few; j_call: TRBJ2-7; cdr3_aa: CASSSPGPYEQYF; cdr3_nt: TGTGCCAGCAGTTCCCCAGGGCCCTACGAGCAGTACTTC
d_call: .; v_call: TRBV2; clone_size: few; j_call: TRBJ2-3; cdr3_aa: CASLSGRGWTDTQYF; cdr3_nt: TGTGCCAGCCTCTCCGGCAGGGGCTGGACAGATACGCAGTATTTT
d_call: TRBD1; v_call: TRBV10-3; clone_size: .; j_call: TRBJ2-5; cdr3_aa: CAISAGTGEETQYF; cdr3_nt: TGTGCCATCAGTGCCGGGACAGGGGAGGAGACCCAGTACTTC
d_call: .; v_call: TRBV2; clone_size: .; j_call: TRBJ2-5; cdr3_aa: CASSLRSAEETQYF; cdr3_nt: TGTGCCAGCAGTCTAAGGAGCGCCGAAGAGACCCAGTACTTC
d_call: .; v_call: TRBV21-1; clone_size: .; j_call: TRBJ2-3; cdr3_aa: CASSKPRDTQYF; cdr3_nt: TGTGCCAGCAGCAAACCTAGGGATACGCAGTATTTT
d_call: .; v_call: TRBV9; clone_size: .; j_call: TRBJ2-3; cdr3_aa: CASSDNLPGDTQYF; cdr3_nt: TGTGCCAGCAGCGATAATCTCCCGGGGGATACGCAGTATTTT
d_call: TRBD2; v_call: TRBV7-9; clone_size: .; j_call: TRBJ2-6; cdr3_aa: CASSFFPAGGRSGANVLTF; cdr3_nt: TGTGCCAGCAGCTTTTTCCCAGCGGGGGGGCGATCTGGGGCCAACGTCCTGACTTTC
d_call: .; v_call: TRBV4-1; clone_size: .; j_call: TRBJ1-4; cdr3_aa: CASSQDGTETFNEKLFF; cdr3_nt: TGCGCCAGCAGCCAAGATGGAACAGAAACCTTTAATGAAAAACTGTTTTTT
d_call: TRBD1; v_call: TRBV7-2; clone_size: .; j_call: TRBJ2-1; cdr3_aa: CASSLPGGPNSNEQFF; cdr3_nt: TGTGCCAGCAGCTTACCAGGGGGACCGAACAGTAATGAGCAGTTCTTC
d_call: .; v_call: TRBV6-4; clone_size: few; j_call: TRBJ2-1; cdr3_aa: CASSDKLGPYNEQFF; cdr3_nt: TGTGCCAGCAGTGACAAGTTGGGCCCCTACAATGAGCAGTTCTTC
d_call: .; v_call: TRBV5-6; clone_size: .; j_call: TRBJ1-2; cdr3_aa: CASSLRGRTNYGYTF; cdr3_nt: TGTGCCAGCAGCTTGAGGGGTAGGACTAACTATGGCTACACCTTC
d_call: .; v_call: TRBV10-3; clone_size: .; j_call: TRBJ1-2; cdr3_aa: CAIREGEDLAGGYTF; cdr3_nt: TGTGCCATCAGGGAAGGGGAGGACCTAGCGGGAGGCTACACCTTC
d_call: TRBD1; v_call: TRBV5-1; clone_size: .; j_call: TRBJ1-2; cdr3_aa: CASSRDSPNYGYTF; cdr3_nt: TGCGCCAGCAGCCGGGACAGCCCTAACTATGGCTACACCTTC
d_call: .; v_call: TRBV3-1/TRBV3-2; clone_size: .; j_call: TRBJ1-2; cdr3_aa: CASSQYRSYGYTF; cdr3_nt: TGTGCCAGCAGCCAGTACAGGTCCTATGGCTACACCTTC
d_call: TRBD1; v_call: TRBV19; clone_size: .; j_call: TRBJ1-2; cdr3_aa: CASNPTGDYGYTF; cdr3_nt: TGTGCCAGTAACCCCACAGGGGACTATGGCTACACCTTC
d_call: TRBD1; v_call: TRBV24-1; clone_size: .; j_call: TRBJ2-7; cdr3_aa: CATRGDRADSEQYF; cdr3_nt: TGTGCCACCAGGGGGGACAGGGCGGATAGCGAGCAGTACTTC
d_call: .; v_call: TRBV28; clone_size: .; j_call: TRBJ1-3; cdr3_aa: CASSLSQVSGNTIYF; cdr3_nt: TGTGCCAGCAGTTTATCACAGGTCTCTGGAAACACCATATATTTT
d_call: .; v_call: TRBV29-1; clone_size: .; j_call: TRBJ2-1; cdr3_aa: CSPRVRNEQFF; cdr3_nt: TGCAGCCCGCGGGTACGCAATGAGCAGTTCTTC